This T cell receptor (beta chain) emerged from a study of blood T cell repertoires in COVID-19. Study information: The study drew acute and convalescent COVID-19 samples from the United States, Italy and Spain. PBMCs, B-cell-depleted T cells, or T cells were the source of the cDNA or gDNA that made up the material.

Generated by immunoSEQ multiplex PCR, the TCRdb table keeps only in-frame clones and is missing some. The sample shows approximately 120,000 clones, approximately 74% of them seen only once. Germline CDR1 reads GTSNPN; CDR2 reads SVGIG (reference sequence). CDR3 length: 14 amino acids. V trimming: 4 bases; J trimming: 5 bases; junction bases outside the gene matches: 4. The source is a man aged 60 to 69 with acute or convalescent COVID-19. This chain joins TRBV30 and TRBJ1-6, with TRBD1 matching over 8 bases. The material sequenced was peripheral blood. CDR3: CAWNPQGDNSPLHF. The CDR3 DNA reads TGTGCCTGGAACCCACAGGGGGATAATTCACCCCTCCACTTT. Full variable domain (remainder filled in from reference TRBV30 and TRBJ1-6): SQTIHQWPATLVQPVGSPLSLECTVEGTSNPNLYWYRQAAGRGLQLLFYSVGIGQISSEVPQNLSASRPQDRQFILSSKKLLLSDSGFYLCAWNPQGDNSPLHFGNGTRLTVT.